The clone carrying this TCR beta chain was recorded a few times. The antigen remains undetermined. The data originate from a study of cytomegalovirus exposure and HLA in healthy donors. Study conclusions and caveats: The study recorded about 150 TCR beta chains that were cytomegalovirus-associated. In a later analysis, productive TCRs from donors in an Asian-associated ancestry cluster reportedly carried fewer N-insertions than the cohort mean. For cytomegalovirus status, the classifier reportedly gave diagnoses with high specificity and sensitivity. Accurate HLA-A and HLA-B prediction from TCR beta sequences was reported for most subjects.

PCR amplification relied on 60 Vbeta primers (plus 13 Jbeta primers). Libraries were prepared by immunoSEQ multiplex PCR; TCRdb keeps only in-frame clonotypes and omits some of them. The table includes under 200,000 clones, about 80% detected once. Germline CDR1 ENHRY, CDR2 SYGVKD. The CDR3 spans 14 residues. The J segment lost 1 base and the V segment lost 8 bases, leaving 5 bases of the junction unmatched. The origin of this receptor is a man aged 50 to 59 in good health and CMV-seropositive. The rearrangement uses TRBV10-3 and TRBJ1-5, with TRBD1 matching 7 bases. The sample comprised PBMCs. CDR3 sequence (DNA): TGTGCCATCCAGGGGGAACGGAGCAATCAGCCCCAGCATTTT. It encodes CAIQGERSNQPQHF.